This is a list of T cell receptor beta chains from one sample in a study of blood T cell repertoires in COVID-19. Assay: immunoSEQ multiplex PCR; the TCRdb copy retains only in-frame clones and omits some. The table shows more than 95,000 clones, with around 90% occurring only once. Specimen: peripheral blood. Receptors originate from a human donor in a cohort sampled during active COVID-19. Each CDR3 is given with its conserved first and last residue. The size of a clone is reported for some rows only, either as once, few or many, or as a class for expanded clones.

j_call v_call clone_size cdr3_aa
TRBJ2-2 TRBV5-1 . CASSYELAMNTGELFF
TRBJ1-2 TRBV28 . CASSFPDRYYGYTF
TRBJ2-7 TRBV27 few CASSPQYEQYF
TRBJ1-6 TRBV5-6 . CASSLPGGNNSPLHF
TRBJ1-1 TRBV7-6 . CASSPGRSGSNTEAFF
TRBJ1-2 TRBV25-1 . CASSEGTGVDLYYGYTF
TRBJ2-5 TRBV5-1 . CASSLEWGDPYF
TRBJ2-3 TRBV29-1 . CSVPPFGGGATDTQYF
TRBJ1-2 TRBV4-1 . CASSQLTTGTHYGYTF
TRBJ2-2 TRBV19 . CASSITGGRTGELFF
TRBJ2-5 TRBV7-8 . CASSPGGGGQETQYF
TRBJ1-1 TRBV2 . CASSAGKDTEAFF
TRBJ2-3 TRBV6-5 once CASTLRTGTDTQYF
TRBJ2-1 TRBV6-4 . CASSDRVLPSGRAGIYNEQFF
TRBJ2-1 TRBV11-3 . CATRPNQRLAGYNEQFF
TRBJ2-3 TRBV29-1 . CSVARVGLDTQYF
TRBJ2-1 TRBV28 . CASRRERTYNEQFF
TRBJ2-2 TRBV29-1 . CSVEAGGELFF
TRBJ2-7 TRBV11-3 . CASSLKLGRGSPSEQYF
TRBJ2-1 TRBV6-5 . CASSRDRGLSNEQFF
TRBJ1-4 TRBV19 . CASSILGEEIEKLFF
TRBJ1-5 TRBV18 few CASSEISNQPQHF
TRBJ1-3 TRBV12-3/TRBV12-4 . CASSSRGNTIYF
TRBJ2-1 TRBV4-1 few CASSQPLRDINEQFF
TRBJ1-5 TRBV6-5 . CASSRTYRGNQPQHF
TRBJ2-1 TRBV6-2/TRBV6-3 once CASSLAATRQGFEQFF
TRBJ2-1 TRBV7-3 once CASSLTLGQYNEQFF
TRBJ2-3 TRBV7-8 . CASTLSRYTDTQYF
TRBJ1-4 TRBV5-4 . CASSFQGVREKLFF
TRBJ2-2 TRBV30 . CASPGPSEGGELFF
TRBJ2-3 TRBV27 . CASSLGRGGRDTQYF
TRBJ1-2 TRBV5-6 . CASSLLGQGEYGYTF
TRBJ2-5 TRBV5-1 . CASSLEGGGAETQYF
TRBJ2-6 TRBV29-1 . CSVSPGSGANVLTF
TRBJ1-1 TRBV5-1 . CASSLSLGTVNTEAFF
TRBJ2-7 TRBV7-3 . CASSLIPSGGKGEQYF
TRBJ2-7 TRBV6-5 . CASTPSPVYEQYF
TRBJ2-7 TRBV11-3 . CASSLGVAYEQYF
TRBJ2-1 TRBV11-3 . CASSLVRTSGRTYNEQFF
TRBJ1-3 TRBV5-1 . CASSAAGTESGNTIYF
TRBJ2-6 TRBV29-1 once CSVDAERTGGAPGANVLTF
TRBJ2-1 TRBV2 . CASSELGGGLDEQFF
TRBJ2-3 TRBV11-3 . CASSLEPTHTQYF
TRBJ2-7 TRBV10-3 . CAISARQGEREQYF
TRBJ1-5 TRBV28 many CASSAEARMWVRRNQPQHF
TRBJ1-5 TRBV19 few CASRDRAIQPQHF
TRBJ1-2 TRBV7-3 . CASSQGQLYGYTF
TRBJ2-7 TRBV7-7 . CASSLGDRPSYEQYF
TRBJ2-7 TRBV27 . CASSFGLAGGYEQYF
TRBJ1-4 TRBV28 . CASSLLQGGEKLFF
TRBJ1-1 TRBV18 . CASSPPSLVNTEAFF
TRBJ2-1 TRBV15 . CATSRDLIGSGSIFEQFF
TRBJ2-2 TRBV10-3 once CAISDTGKNTGELFF
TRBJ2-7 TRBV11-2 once CASSTFGTGDSYEQYF
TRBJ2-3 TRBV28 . CASKGAGTDTQYF
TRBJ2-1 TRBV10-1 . CASNREAYNEQFF
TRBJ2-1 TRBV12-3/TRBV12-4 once CASSLNRGGQFF
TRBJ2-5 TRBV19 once CASSMTAGTQYF
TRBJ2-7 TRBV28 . CASLLLRGRANEQYF
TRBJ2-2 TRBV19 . CASSYLAAAGELFF